These T cell receptor beta chains were read from a single sample in a study of regulatory T cells in long-lasting Graves disease. From the multiplex PCR reads, TCRdb called clonotypes with MiXCR, one entry per CDR3 protein. The sample lists a few hundred thousand distinct CDR3 sequences, 12% seen once, with about 19% in the top ten. These data are also associated with another study on T cells in Graves' hyperthyroidism and ophthalmopathy.

Sequencing used peripheral blood mononuclear cells (PBMCs), obtained at new diagnosis, from a patient treated with antithyroid drugs. These receptors were obtained from a woman aged 18-35 years with Graves disease. The conserved cysteine and the conserved F or W are not part of the CDR3 here.

ASSFVGLAGGQQDTQY	TRBJ2-3	16	TRBV28
SVDSREERT	TRBJ1-2	9	TRBV29-1
ASSMRWGQGAGEQF	TRBJ2-1	14	TRBV19
ASSPWVQNTDTQY	TRBJ2-3	13	TRBV18
ASSLQARDSPLH	TRBJ1-6	12	TRBV6-5
SVGLVLNEQY	TRBJ2-7	10	TRBV29-1
ASLGGGVMNTEAF	TRBJ1-1	13	TRBV28
ASIQGSGATSTDTQY	TRBJ2-3	15	TRBV7-2
SATRRQGYNEQY	TRBJ2-7	12	TRBV20-1
SARVGGLDTQY	TRBJ2-3	11	TRBV20-1
ASSPGSYTNQPQH	TRBJ1-5	13	TRBV28
ASSLEFNYGYT	TRBJ1-2	11	TRBV11-1
ASSFDRTFGTDTQY	TRBJ2-3	14	TRBV7-2
ASSSTGYRVGGTGELF	TRBJ2-2	16	TRBV5-5
SASGGSGYGYT	TRBJ1-2	11	TRBV20-1
ATSPQDGTGYGAF	TRBJ1-1	13	TRBV15
ASSLDSYSKYQETQY	TRBJ2-5	15	TRBV7-9
ASSKDESILRGYT	TRBJ1-2	13	TRBV7-9
ASSSEVTDTQY	TRBJ2-3	11	TRBV7-7
ASSQDRRAGEYGYT	TRBJ1-2	14	TRBV4-3
SAKLKGFYGYT	TRBJ1-2	11	TRBV20-1
ASSYIAGNYGYT	TRBJ1-2	12	TRBV6-2/TRBV6-3
ASSRQGGIADTQY	TRBJ2-3	13	TRBV11-1
ASSPGQGTNYGYT	TRBJ1-2	13	TRBV18
ASSLSRWMAQY	TRBJ2-3	11	TRBV7-9
ASSRWEGAQY	TRBJ2-5	10	TRBV12-3/TRBV12-4
AWSGGTVSNQPQH	TRBJ1-5	13	TRBV30
ASSLAGRQPQH	TRBJ1-5	11	TRBV7-9
SATPGGRAPGAF	TRBJ1-1	12	TRBV20-1
ASSRDWTNTGELF	TRBJ2-2	13	TRBV6-1
ATGRGAGATYEQY	TRBJ2-7	13	TRBV15
ASSPRQGRKLF	TRBJ1-4	11	TRBV5-6
ASSLADSSYGYT	TRBJ1-2	12	TRBV9
ASSLGWNTESF	TRBJ1-1	11	TRBV5-1
ASSGGHYYGYT	TRBJ1-2	11	TRBV27
SVEDSREAF	TRBJ1-1	9	TRBV29-1
ASSSGQGGQF	TRBJ2-1	10	TRBV11-1
ASSIRGQGLMNTEAF	TRBJ1-1	15	TRBV19
ATSDLRRGNIQY	TRBJ2-4	12	TRBV24-1
ASSLVQETQY	TRBJ2-5	10	TRBV7-9
ASSSNTGGGETQY	TRBJ2-3	13	TRBV7-3
ASSREGGYT	TRBJ1-2	9	TRBV5-1
SRISYNEQF	TRBJ2-1	9	TRBV20-1
ASRTSGRPGEQF	TRBJ2-1	12	TRBV12-3/TRBV12-4
ASSQERETQY	TRBJ2-5	10	TRBV25-1
ASSLKSTLQETQY	TRBJ2-5	13	TRBV28
ASISATRTGEETQY	TRBJ2-5	14	TRBV12-3/TRBV12-4
ASSYSRGSAGNTIY	TRBJ1-3	14	TRBV6-2/TRBV6-3
SAIPPLLAGRGEQY	TRBJ2-7	14	TRBV20-1
ASSLQGIYEQY	TRBJ2-7	11	TRBV13
SARSRRKANTGELF	TRBJ2-2	14	TRBV20-1
ASSFSGPSRETQY	TRBJ2-5	13	TRBV11-2
ASSLGRLLSNNTEAF	TRBJ1-1	15	TRBV5-1